The source of this TCR beta chain is a study of blood T cell repertoires in COVID-19. Study at large: In each case, the material was cDNA or gDNA derived from T cells, B-cell-depleted T cells, or PBMCs.

Clones were sequenced by immunoSEQ multiplex PCR, and TCRdb holds only the in-frame ones, with some missing. The top ten clones hold over 1.3% of a sample with hundreds of thousands of clones, roughly 85% of them seen once. The CDR3 length is 15 residues. CDR1 is WSHSY and CDR2 is SAAADI in the germline V gene. Trimming took 8 bases from V and 7 from J; bases not matched to a gene: 13. The chain couples TRBV10-2 to TRBJ2-3, with 9 bases lining up with TRBD2. Sequencing used peripheral blood. This TCR derives from a woman aged 25 to 39 with active or convalescent COVID-19. CDR3 sequence reads: CASQISAGGPNTQYF. In DNA, the CDR3 is TGCGCCAGCCAAATCAGCGCGGGAGGGCCCAATACGCAGTATTTT.